Detailed here is one TCR beta chain. The germline CDR1 and CDR2 sequences are KGHSH and LQKENI. With V trimmed by 4 bases and J by 4 bases, 8 bases remained unmatched. The CDR3 consists of 15 residues. Sequencing was performed with immunoSEQ multiplex PCR; in TCRdb, only in-frame clones are kept and a portion is missing. The sample lists 100,000 to 150,000 clones; 70% to 90% were seen once. This specimen belongs to a study of blood T cell repertoires in COVID-19. The source material was peripheral blood. The TCR sequence derives from a man aged 50-60 years with acute or convalescent COVID-19. The rearrangement joins TRBV18 to TRBJ2-7; TRBD2 agrees at 9 bases. The CDR3 nucleotides are TGTGCCAGCTCACGGGCTAGCGGGAAAGGGTACGAGCAGTACTTC. It codes for CASSRASGKGYEQYF.